The 3 T cell receptor beta chains listed next were all sequenced from one sample in a study of post-analysis software for immune sequencing data. General observations from the study: When patients were compared with controls, 4 or 5 TRBV segments were more frequent, TRBV5-6, TRBV5-1 and TRBV20-1 among them.

Each TCR beta cDNA library carried unique molecular identifiers. TCRdb re-derived calls from the PCR reads in MiXCR, one entry per CDR3 protein. The sample holds 740,000 or so distinct CDR3 sequences, approximately 53% seen once. Their antigens remain unidentified. Sample: blood. These receptors all stem from a girl aged 5 to 17 with multiple sclerosis.

This clonotype was counted between two and nine times. This chain uses TRBV29-1 with TRBJ2-7; TRBD1 or TRBD2 may be the D gene (6 bases each). The CDR3 contains 14 residues. Germline CDR1 reads SQVTM; CDR2 reads ANQGSEA. V gave up 3 bases and J gave up 0 bases, with 12 bases separating them. This chain's CDR3 is CSVEGGRYSYEQYF. The CDR3 DNA reads TGCAGCGTTGAGGGGGGCAGATACTCCTACGAGCAGTACTTC.

The V and J genes are TRBV12-3 or TRBV12-4 and TRBJ2-3; 8 nucleotides line up with TRBD2. The length of the CDR3 is 15 residues. The trim removed 4 bases at V and 3 bases at J, leaving 6 bases unmatched. The CDR3 sequence: CASSWDSGATDTQYF. The DNA for the CDR3 is TGTGCCAGCAGTTGGGATAGCGGGGCAACAGATACGCAGTATTTT.

The rearrangement links TRBV19 to TRBJ2-7; maybe TRBD2 (6 bases). Gene TRBJ2-5 matches the end of the DNA better, so the J call may be wrong. This CDR3 spans 15 amino acids. The germline gives CDR1 LNHDA, CDR2 SQIVND (reference sequence). The CDR3 DNA sequence: TGTGCCAGTAGTGCGGGGACTCCAAACGGGTGGACCCAGTACTTC. The encoded protein is CASSAGTPNGWTQYF.